The source of this T cell receptor beta chain is a study of T cells in Graves' hyperthyroidism and ophthalmopathy. The ends lost 3 bases at V and 4 bases at J; junction bases unmatched: 4. Per germline, CDR1 GTSNPN and CDR2 SVGIG (reference sequence). The CDR3 is 13 amino acids. From RNA transcripts, TCR beta CDR3 regions were amplified. The TCR CDR3 was amplified in a first-round RT-PCR using the HTBI primer set. TCRdb reprocessed the multiplex PCR reads with MiXCR, giving one entry per CDR3 protein. Seen here are hundreds of thousands of distinct CDR3 sequences, approximately 14% observed once, and the top ten hold 3.5% to 4.5%. This clonotype was found many times.

What was sequenced was blood. This receptor was identified in a woman aged 40-49 years with Graves' ophthalmopathy. The rearrangement links TRBV30 to TRBJ2-5, with 8 positions matching TRBD1. The CDR3, as DNA: TGTGCCTGGAGAGGACAGGGTCGAGAGACCCAGTACTTC. This codes for CAWRGQGRETQYF.